This TCR beta chain derives from a study of CD8 T cells in Susac syndrome. Sequencing of TCR beta was performed on blood CD8+ and CD4+ T cells. Patients with stable or active relapsing-remitting disease, all of them treatment-naive, made up the multiple sclerosis controls. The authors negatively isolated CD8+ and CD4+ T cells and FACS-enriched TEMRA cells. Trimming removed 4 bases from V and 8 bases from J; junction bases left unmatched: 4. Germline CDR1 and CDR2: LGHDT and YNNKEL (reference sequence). This CDR3 is 12 amino acids long. The RNA input was 0.5 to 1 ug, and it was reverse transcribed with random hexamers. By means of immunoSEQ multiplex PCR, TCR beta CDR3 spanning 54 Vbeta and 13 Jbeta underwent amplification. A single record per CDR3 protein comes from TCRdb applying MiXCR to the immunoSEQ multiplex PCR reads. The sample holds approximately 270,000 distinct CDR3 sequences, about 94% seen once.

The sequenced material came from CD4+ T cells from PBMCs. The rearrangement joins TRBV3-1 to TRBJ1-2, with 7 bases fitting TRBD1. This clonotype was sampled from a human donor with multiple sclerosis. CDR3 nucleotide sequence: TGTGCCAGCAGCCGACAGGGACGAGGCTACACCTTC. Amino acids: CASSRQGRGYTF.